This entry describes one TCR beta chain. Its antigen is still unknown. Profiled with immunoSEQ multiplex PCR; TCRdb holds only in-frame clones, not every one. This sample carries some 1 million clones, more than 65% of them seen once, and the ten largest clones take 1.5%. Germline CDR1 SGHAT, CDR2 FQNNGV. The ends were cut back, 3 bases at V and 7 bases at J, with 12 bases in the middle. The CDR3 is 13 residues long. The record originates from a study of shared clonotypes between healthy human individuals. Study outcomes and limitations: Naive subsets tended to show greater estimated richness than memory subsets.

Sequencing was done on a sample of memory CD4+ T cells sorted from blood. The subset here: CD45RA-negative fraction. The chain links TRBV11-2 to TRBJ1-2; tentatively, D is TRBD1 (5 bases). This TCR was sampled from a man aged 18 to 29 in good health. The CDR3 DNA reads TGTGCCAGCAGCTTGACAGCATACGGTGGCTACACCTTC. This gives the protein CASSLTAYGGYTF.